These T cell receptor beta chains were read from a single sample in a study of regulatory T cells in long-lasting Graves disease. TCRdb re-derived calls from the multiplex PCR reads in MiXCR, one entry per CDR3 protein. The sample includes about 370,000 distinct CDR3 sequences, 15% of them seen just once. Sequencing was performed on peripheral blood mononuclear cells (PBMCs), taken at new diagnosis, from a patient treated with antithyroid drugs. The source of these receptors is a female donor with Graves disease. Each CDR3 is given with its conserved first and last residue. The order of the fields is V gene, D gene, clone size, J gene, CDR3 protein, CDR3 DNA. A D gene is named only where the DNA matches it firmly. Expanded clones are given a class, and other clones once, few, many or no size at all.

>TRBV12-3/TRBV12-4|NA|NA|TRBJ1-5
CASRGDDQPQHF
TGTGCCAGCCGAGGGGATGACCAGCCCCAGCATTTT
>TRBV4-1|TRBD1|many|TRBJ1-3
CASSRNRGSGNTIYF
TGTGCCAGCAGCCGAAACAGGGGGTCTGGAAACACCATATATTTT
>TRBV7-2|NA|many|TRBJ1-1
CASTPPGRLNTEAFF
TGTGCCAGCACCCCCCCGGGGCGGTTGAACACTGAAGCTTTCTTT
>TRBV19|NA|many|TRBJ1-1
CASTQQRNTEAFF
TGTGCCAGTACTCAGCAAAGGAACACTGAAGCTTTCTTT
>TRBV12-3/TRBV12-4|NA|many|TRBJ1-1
CASSFFAVNTEAFF
TGTGCCAGCAGTTTCTTTGCAGTGAACACTGAAGCTTTCTTT
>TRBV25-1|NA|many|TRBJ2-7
CASSEPGDMNEQYF
TGTGCCAGCAGTGAACCGGGTGACATGAACGAGCAGTACTTC
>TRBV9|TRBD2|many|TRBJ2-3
CASSDGTSGADTQYF
TGTGCCAGCAGCGATGGGACTAGCGGGGCAGATACGCAGTATTTT
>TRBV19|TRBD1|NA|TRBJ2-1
CASSDRDRVLNEQFF
TGTGCCAGTAGTGACCGGGACAGGGTGTTGAATGAGCAGTTCTTC
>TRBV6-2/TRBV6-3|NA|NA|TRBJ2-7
CASSLSSAQGRPYEQYF
TGTGCCAGCAGTTTATCGTCCGCACAGGGGAGGCCCTACGAGCAGTACTTC
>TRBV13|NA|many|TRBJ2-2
CASSLVVLGRPNTGELFF
TGTGCCAGCAGCTTAGTGGTCCTTGGGAGACCGAACACCGGGGAGCTGTTTTTT
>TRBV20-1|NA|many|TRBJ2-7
CSARDRTDSSYEQYF
TGCAGTGCTAGAGACCGGACTGACAGCTCCTACGAGCAGTACTTC
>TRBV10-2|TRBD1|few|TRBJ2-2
CASRRGTGANTGELFF
TGCGCCAGCCGTCGAGGGACAGGTGCGAACACCGGGGAGCTGTTTTTT
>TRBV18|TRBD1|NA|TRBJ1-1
CASSLSGQNIEAFF
TGTGCCAGCTCACTCTCGGGACAGAACATTGAAGCTTTCTTT
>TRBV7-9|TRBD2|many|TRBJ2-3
CASSFGLAVPSDTQYF
TGTGCCAGCAGCTTCGGACTAGCGGTTCCCTCGGATACGCAGTATTTT
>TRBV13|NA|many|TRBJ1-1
CASSLVRGGREAFF
TGTGCCAGCAGCCTTGTTCGTGGAGGACGTGAAGCTTTCTTT
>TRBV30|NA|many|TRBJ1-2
CAWSVKGTDYGYTF
TGTGCCTGGAGTGTGAAGGGGACCGACTATGGCTACACCTTC